The subject of this entry is one T cell receptor beta chain. A junction end diverges from the germline sequence, so it may reflect a read error. The sample comes from a study of Graves' ophthalmopathy and Graves' hyperthyroidism. Amplification from RNA transcripts yielded the TCR beta CDR3 regions. Second-round multiplex PCR came after first-round RT-PCR with HTBI primers. TCRdb analysed the multiplex PCR reads with MiXCR anew, one entry per CDR3 protein. The sample has about 590,000 distinct CDR3 sequences, just under 40% seen once. The hyperthyroidism patients had a new diagnosis of under 2 months' duration and were aged 18 to 65. Germline-derived CDR1 and CDR2 are SEHNR and FQNEAQ (reference sequence). The CDR3 runs to 18 residues.

The sequence was collected from an adult man with Graves' hyperthyroidism. Material for sequencing was peripheral blood or thyroid tissue (not recorded which). The chain couples TRBV7-9 to TRBJ2-5, with D possibly being TRBD1 or TRBD2 (5 bases each). CDR3 loop: CASSRDVGIAGDQATQYF. The CDR3 region has the DNA TGTGCCAGCAGCCGGGACGTGGGGATTGCTGGGGACCAAGCGACCCAGTACTTC.